This T cell receptor (beta chain) was identified during a study of identical twins (dated by TCRdb to the mid-2010s). Background on the whole study: The study deep-sequenced TCR alpha and beta repertoires from monozygotic twins, unrelated adults of various ages and cord blood to test whether fetal clonotypes persist. To rule out contamination, replicate twin experiments were performed at different times with different library preparation protocols.

All donors were healthy Caucasians. The twin cohort consisted of three pairs of female monozygotic twins, all aged roughly 18 to 29 years. CD4+ and CD8+ T cell populations were isolated with positive isolation kits from Invitrogen. About this clonotype itself: The target of this receptor is not known. Qualities for individual bases were not recorded, and no much larger clone is one base off.

The study at large found these results: Zero-insertion analyses could be partly confounded by invariant T cells such as MAIT and iNKT, though diverse VJ usage argued against such confounding for most clonotypes. The excess sharing between twins in beta out-of-frame sequences was weaker because fewer shared sequences reduced the signal-to-noise ratio. Abundant cord blood beta clonotypes had fewer insertions, young adult naive repertoires showed a similar but weaker trend, and memory repertoires showed no such trend. Recombination models systematically underestimated out-of-frame TCR alpha sharing in monozygotic twins but agreed with sharing between unrelated individuals. Compared with coincidental sharing between unrelated individuals, out-of-frame TCR alpha sequences shared between twins showed an excess of sequences with low generation probability. Conclusions relied on cross-sectional statistical analysis, since the same donors could not be followed over many years.

From the cysteine through the phenylalanine, the CDR3 covers 14 amino acids. The DNA shown is the 42-base CDR3, in frame from base 1. CDR1 and CDR2 are drawn from the germline V gene: MNHNS, SASEGT. V is shortened by 6 bases, J by 1 base, and the region joining them spans 10 bases. Library preparation was by 5' RACE. This sample was sequenced with an Illumina HiSeq 2000. Template switching introduced a universal primer binding site; the final cDNA contained a unique molecular identifier, enabling accurate counting of TCR cDNA molecules. Specific primers in the conserved constant-segment region were used to synthesize first-strand cDNA for the TCR alpha and beta chains. To control for contamination, every cDNA library was double barcoded, receiving both a SMART-Mk sample barcode and Illumina barcodes. TruSeq adapter sequences and Illumina sample barcodes were added in two successive PCR steps. The TCR alpha and beta cDNA libraries were sequenced on the Illumina HiSeq platform using custom primers. The paper's processing steps were these. Unique molecular identifiers were extracted from raw reads with MiGEC, and CDR3 positions were determined with MiXCR. For each individual, recombination models were inferred using an EM algorithm with the repgenHMM and IGoR tools. Shared clonotypes were analyzed with the tcR package in R, and sharing was normalized by the product of cloneset sizes. To study raw recombination without the effects of thymic and clonal selection, out-of-frame nonproductive sequences were analyzed. The public reads were reanalyzed by TCRdb: fastp trimming at Q25, MiXCR alignment, in-frame beta chains only. Rows merge per CDR3 protein into single entries with the most common DNA and genes. For this entry, the V and J calls and clone size follow TCRdb and not the study's own pipeline. Here the sample has a few hundred thousand distinct CDR3 sequences; 5% to 7% occur a single time. The top ten clonotypes cover approximately 14% of the sample.

These sequences were also reported in another study, on T cells expressing NK-cell markers. Reported in the second study: Several donors provided sorted CD3+CD56+NKG2C+, CD3+CD56+NKG2C- and CD3+CD56-NKG2C+ T-cell subsets, whose TCR beta-chain repertoires were profiled. Of the eight sequenced donors, seven were found to be HCMV-seropositive and one was found to be HCMV-seronegative. To restrict sorting to alphabetaTCR-expressing T cells, an anti-gammadeltaTCR antibody was added in several experiments. For 6 or 7 donors, the dominant CD3+CD56+NKG2C+ clonotypes were among the top 10 CD8+ clonotypes and accounted for about 1.0-7.5% of CD8+ T cells. Those dominant clonotypes were again the most abundant among CD3+CD56-NKG2C+ cells in several donors, at roughly 25-60.1%. It remained unclear whether the expanded NKG2C-expressing T cell clones were specific for HCMV antigens. The study sequenced eight donors, all healthy volunteers chosen at random: three men and five women. To determine HCMV serostatus, a commercial ELISA kit was used to detect HCMV-specific IgG in serum. MIGEC handled demultiplexing of the reads and grouping by UMI, while MiTCR was used to assemble and quantify clonotypes. Only TCR cDNA sequences supported by at least two reads were kept to exclude erroneous sequences. Downstream repertoire analysis used the tcR package, and clonotypes were matched across fractions by CDR3 nucleotide sequence plus V segment. Antigen specificity was annotated against VDJdb with VDJmatch, allowing one amino acid substitution in CDR3.

This TCR came from a woman aged 18 to 35 in good health. Material for sequencing was CD8+ T cells sorted from blood. Recombination linked TRBV6-1 to TRBJ1-3; D gene: possibly TRBD1, on 6 matching bases. Here the CDR3 is given as CASSSGASGNTIYF. The DNA reads as follows: TGTGCCAGCAGCTCGGGGGCATCTGGAAACACCATATATTTT.